Given below is one T cell receptor (beta chain) in context. The antigen is not known. The ends were cut back, 7 bases at V and 0 bases at J, with 11 bases in the middle. Germline V gene lookup returns CDR1 SGDLS and CDR2 YYNGEE. The CDR3 length is 13 residues. The record originates from a study of shared clonotypes between healthy human individuals. Regarding the study as a whole: The study generally estimated greater richness for naive than memory subsets.

Both subsets, CD45RA+ naive and CD45RA-negative memory, were split from the CD4+ cells. The authors loaded around 220 ng DNA, around 32,000 T cell genomes, into sorted-subset replicate PCRs. The table came from immunoSEQ multiplex PCR; TCRdb's copy has only in-frame clones and leaves some out. The table shows roughly 2 million clones, with 95% occurring only once. The source is a young man in good health. The V gene is TRBV9, the J gene TRBJ2-7; D not resolved. The sample consisted of naive CD4+ T cells sorted from blood. As for subset: CD45RA+ positively selected. DNA of the CDR3: TGTGCCAGCGGGCCGACCAGCTCCTACGAGCAGTACTTC. Translated: CASGPTSSYEQYF.